These T cell receptor beta chains were read from a single sample in a study of shared clonotypes between healthy human individuals. Clones were sequenced by immunoSEQ multiplex PCR, and TCRdb holds only the in-frame ones, with some missing. The sample has roughly 660,000 clones, less than 95% seen once. Sequencing was performed on memory CD8+ T cells from PBMCs. The receptors shown here come from a man younger than 35 in good health. Some clones in this sample may be carry-over from other donors' samples. CDR3s include the opening cysteine and the closing phenylalanine or tryptophan. D genes are given only for firm matches. Rows give clone size only sometimes, using once, few, many, or a class for an expanded clone.

length	size	V	D	J	CDR3	DNA
15	-	TRBV9	-	TRBJ2-3	CASSVTESRTDTQYF	TGTGCCAGCAGCGTAACAGAGAGTCGCACAGATACGCAGTATTTT
14	-	TRBV4-2	TRBD1	TRBJ2-7	CASSQATGWYEQYF	TGTGCCAGCAGCCAAGCGACAGGGTGGTACGAGCAGTACTTC
14	-	TRBV27	TRBD1	TRBJ2-1	CASGAGQGYNEQFF	TGTGCCAGCGGTGCGGGACAGGGATACAATGAGCAGTTCTTC
14	-	TRBV6-1	-	TRBJ1-2	CASKETGVNYGYTF	TGTGCCAGCAAGGAAACAGGAGTGAACTATGGCTACACCTTC
11	-	TRBV5-1	-	TRBJ2-7	CASSYAYEQYF	TGCGCCAGCAGCTATGCCTACGAGCAGTACTTC
15	medium-sized	TRBV9	-	TRBJ2-7	CASSEGGHSNYEQYF	TGTGCCAGCAGCGAAGGGGGACACTCGAACTACGAGCAGTACTTC
16	-	TRBV29-1	-	TRBJ2-7	CSVRGSGVHTSYEQYF	TGCAGCGTTCGGGGATCGGGAGTACACACTTCCTACGAGCAGTACTTC
16	-	TRBV9	TRBD1	TRBJ2-7	CASSATPGTAAYEQYF	TGTGCCAGCAGCGCCACTCCCGGGACAGCAGCCTACGAGCAGTACTTC
15	-	TRBV29-1	-	TRBJ2-7	CSVEFSSQSSYEQYF	TGCAGCGTTGAATTTAGCTCTCAAAGCTCCTACGAGCAGTACTTC
14	-	TRBV11-2	-	TRBJ2-5	CASSLMGWDETQYF	TGTGCCAGCAGCCTAATGGGGTGGGACGAGACCCAGTACTTC
18	-	TRBV7-9	TRBD1	TRBJ2-7	CASSLRVPGQGTTYEQYF	TGTGCCAGCAGCTTAAGGGTTCCGGGACAGGGAACCACCTACGAGCAGTACTTC
15	-	TRBV29-1	TRBD2	TRBJ2-1	CSVPNSGSLYNEQFF	TGCAGCGTTCCGAATAGCGGGAGTCTTTACAATGAGCAGTTCTTC
15	-	TRBV9	TRBD1	TRBJ2-7	CASSPSGGGMGKQYF	TGTGCCAGCAGCCCCTCAGGGGGCGGAATGGGCAAGCAGTACTTC
16	-	TRBV28	-	TRBJ1-4	CASSLTGVQGLEKLFF	TGTGCCAGCAGTCTAACCGGCGTACAGGGCCTAGAAAAACTGTTTTTT
16	-	TRBV4-1	-	TRBJ2-7	CASSQSWPGPSEEQYF	TGCGCCAGCAGCCAATCTTGGCCAGGGCCCTCGGAGGAGCAGTACTTC
16	-	TRBV13	-	TRBJ2-1	CASSPDEGRLPGEQFF	TGTGCCAGCAGCCCTGACGAGGGACGCCTCCCCGGTGAGCAGTTCTTC
14	once	TRBV29-1	-	TRBJ2-1	CSVGEEVQDGEQFF	TGCAGCGTTGGCGAGGAGGTTCAGGATGGTGAGCAGTTCTTC
15	many	TRBV7-7	TRBD2	TRBJ2-1	CASSEGLAAYNEQFF	TGTGCCAGCAGCGAAGGACTAGCGGCATACAATGAGCAGTTCTTC
15	-	TRBV6-5	-	TRBJ2-7	CASRDARGPRREQYF	TGTGCCAGCAGGGATGCCCGGGGCCCAAGAAGGGAGCAGTACTTC
14	-	TRBV5-4	TRBD1	TRBJ1-1	CASSSDRVNAEAFF	TGTGCCAGCAGCTCCGACAGGGTTAACGCTGAAGCTTTCTTT
14	-	TRBV6-4	-	TRBJ2-2	CASSDDPGSGELFF	TGTGCCAGCAGTGACGACCCGGGATCCGGGGAGCTGTTTTTT
14	-	TRBV9	TRBD2	TRBJ2-7	CASSVAGGGYEQYF	TGTGCCAGCAGCGTCGCCGGGGGGGGCTACGAGCAGTACTTC
17	once	TRBV13	-	TRBJ2-6	CASSLEGTGPGANVLTF	TGTGCCAGCAGCTTAGAAGGGACTGGGCCTGGGGCCAACGTCCTGACTTTC
14	-	TRBV27	-	TRBJ2-2	CASSLSANTGELFF	TGTGCCAGCAGTTTATCAGCGAACACCGGGGAGCTGTTTTTT
13	-	TRBV19	-	TRBJ2-5	CASTAGVRETQYF	TGTGCTTCGACGGCAGGGGTGAGGGAGACCCAGTACTTC
14	-	TRBV6-5	-	TRBJ1-2	CASSYGGFGYGYTF	TGTGCCAGCAGTTACGGGGGTTTTGGCTATGGCTACACCTTC
13	-	TRBV5-6	-	TRBJ1-1	CASSLVKPYEAFF	TGTGCCAGCAGCTTGGTAAAACCCTATGAAGCTTTCTTT
15	-	TRBV10-3	TRBD1	TRBJ2-3	CAVYPGTDHTDTQYF	TGTGCCGTCTATCCCGGGACAGACCACACAGATACGCAGTATTTT
15	-	TRBV19	TRBD1	TRBJ2-5	CASSTKDRRGETQYF	TGTGCCAGTAGTACCAAGGACAGGCGAGGAGAGACCCAGTACTTC
15	-	TRBV5-1	-	TRBJ2-7	CASSLAWAADYEQYF	TGCGCCAGCAGCTTGGCCTGGGCAGCTGACTACGAGCAGTACTTC
15	-	TRBV19	-	TRBJ2-5	CASSPLGGHQETQYF	TGTGCCAGTAGTCCCCTCGGGGGCCACCAAGAGACCCAGTACTTC
15	-	TRBV6-1	TRBD2	TRBJ2-1	CASSDGSGAGDEQFF	TGTGCCAGCAGTGATGGGAGCGGGGCGGGTGATGAGCAGTTCTTC
17	-	TRBV28	TRBD1	TRBJ1-5	CASSSRNRGYSNQPQHF	TGTGCCAGCAGTTCCCGTAACAGGGGGTATAGCAATCAGCCCCAGCATTTT